Presented here are 9 T cell receptor beta chains from one specimen sequenced in a study of identical twins (dated by TCRdb to 2016 to 2018). Library method: 5' RACE. Sequencer: Illumina HiSeq 2000. TCRdb reworked the public reads: Q25 trimming with fastp, MiXCR clone assembly, productive beta chains retained. A single entry per CDR3 protein holds the most common genes and DNA from its merged rows. For this sample there are 200,000 to 300,000 distinct CDR3 sequences; 8% to 11% appear just once. Of the sample, over 8% is held by the ten largest clones. Specimen: memory T cells sorted from blood. In the paper's terms, the cell subset or site label means: CD45RO+ enriched T cells. The receptor source for this set is a man over 45 in good health.

CDR3 coding DNA: TGTGCTAGTGCCTCCTCCGGGACTAGCGGTTGGCAGTTCTTC. This encodes CASASSGTSGWQFF. The J gene is TRBJ2-1, the V gene TRBV12-5; TRBD2 aligns across 11 bases. CDR1 and CDR2 from the germline V gene are LGHNT and FRNRAP. With 7 bases clipped from V and 12 bases from J, the junction kept 11 bases outside the gene matches. The CDR3 has 14 residues.

A few counts support this clonotype. The chain employs TRBV18 and TRBJ1-5; 8 bases are shared with TRBD1. V gave up 3 bases and J gave up 0 bases; unmatched junction bases: 7. CDR1 and CDR2 (germline): KGHSH, LQKENI. This CDR3 comprises 17 residues. CDR3 nucleotide sequence: TGTGCCAGCTCACCCTTCAGGACAGGGTCTAGCAATCAGCCCCAGCATTTT. Protein sequence: CASSPFRTGSSNQPQHF. The full variable domain, in which reference TRBV18 and TRBJ1-5 provide the parts outside the CDR3, is NAGVMQNPRHLVRRRGQEARLRCSPMKGHSHVYWYRQLPEEGLKFMVYLQKENIIDESGMPKERFSAEFPKEGPSILRIQQVVRGDSAAYFCASSPFRTGSSNQPQHFGDGTRLSIL.

This clonotype was observed a handful of times. This chain uses TRBV6-5 with TRBJ1-6; the D is unclear. The CDR3 is 14 amino acids. Looked up from germline, CDR1 is MNHEY and CDR2 is SVGAGI. Deletions cut 0 bases from V and 9 bases from J, with 9 bases between. The CDR3 DNA sequence: TGTGCCAGCAGTTACTCGAACCCGGGTTCACCCCTCCACTTT. Translation: CASSYSNPGSPLHF.

This clonotype was found many times. The V call is TRBV9, the J call TRBJ2-5, with 8 nucleotides matching TRBD2. The junction had 7 bases not matched to a gene; V was cut back by 0 bases and J by 3 bases. Germline V gene lookup returns CDR1 SGDLS and CDR2 YYNGEE. CDR3 length: 16 amino acids. The CDR3, as DNA: TGTGCCAGCAGCGTAGCTTATTCCGGGGGGGAAGAGACCCAGTACTTC. Protein: CASSVAYSGGEETQYF.

The genes are TRBV27 and TRBJ2-7; 7 bases agree with TRBD1. Germline-derived CDR1 and CDR2 are MNHEY and SMNVEV (reference sequence). The V gene end was trimmed by 5 bases and the J gene end by 2 bases; junction bases not matched to a gene: 6. The CDR3 has 14 amino acids. This chain's CDR3 is CASSRWDRAYEQYF. Written as DNA, the CDR3 is TGTGCCAGCAGTAGGTGGGACAGAGCCTACGAGCAGTACTTC.

Concerning this clonotype itself: One end of the junction is discordant with germline, which a read error may explain. V and J are TRBV5-6 and TRBJ2-6; D possibly matches TRBD1 or TRBD2 (6 bases each). There are 17 residues in the CDR3. Germline V gene data show CDR1 as SGHDT and CDR2 as YYEEEE. CDR3 region: CASSATGIRSGANVLIF. CDR3 nucleotides: TGTGCCAGCAGCGCTACAGGGATTAGGTCGGGGGCCAACGTCCTGATTTTC. Supplemented by reference TRBV5-6 and TRBJ2-6, the full variable domain reads DAGVTQSPTHLIKTRGQQVTLRCSPKSGHDTVSWYQQALGQGPQFIFQYYEEEERQRGNFPDRFSGHQFPNYSSELNVNALLLGDSALYLCASSATGIRSGANVLIFGAGSRLTVL.

In its sample, this clonotype was seen many times. The V call is TRBV3-1, the J call TRBJ1-1; a weak D match, TRBD1 (5 bases). Trimming took off 2 bases at V and 1 base at J, with 11 bases between the two ends. The length of the CDR3 is 15 residues. Germline loops: CDR1 LGHDT, CDR2 YNNKEL (reference sequence). CDR3 sequence reads: CASSQYTGSNTEAFF. The CDR3 DNA reads as TGTGCCAGCAGCCAATATACAGGCTCGAACACTGAAGCTTTCTTT.

This clonotype was observed a handful of times. V is TRBV19 and J is TRBJ1-5; D uncertain. Trimming pared 4 bases from V and 1 base from J, leaving 17 bases between. This CDR3 has 17 amino acids. CDR1 and CDR2 from the germline V gene are LNHDA and SQIVND (reference sequence). CDR3 amino acids: CASSKRAAEGSNQPQHF. CDR3 DNA sequence: TGTGCCAGTAGTAAACGGGCCGCCGAGGGAAGCAATCAGCCCCAGCATTTT.

The rearrangement links TRBV19 to TRBJ1-1; weak D call: TRBD1 (6 bases). V was pared by 4 bases and J by 5 bases, with 17 bases between. CDR3 length equals 15 residues. Germline CDR1 LNHDA, CDR2 SQIVND (reference sequence). CDR3 amino acids: CASSRGGLVGTEAFF. The CDR3 DNA is TGTGCCAGTAGTAGGGGGGGCCTGGTAGGGACTGAAGCTTTCTTT.